Listed below are T cell receptor beta chains from one sample, sequenced in a study of brain T cells in children with intractable seizures. Assay used: immunoSEQ multiplex PCR; TCRdb lists only in-frame clones, some missing. The sample lists a few hundred thousand clones, over 90% occurring once. The material was peripheral blood, obtained less than 6 months after surgery. Every receptor here comes from a boy in the first two years of life with tuberous sclerosis and intractable seizures. Both conserved end residues are part of each CDR3. Size tells how often a clone was seen (once, few, many) or the class of an expanded clone, and some rows leave it out.

- | TRBJ1-5 | TRBV19 | CASNEAGQNQPQHF
- | TRBJ1-2 | TRBV7-9 | CASSSTGFGYGYTF
- | TRBJ1-4 | TRBV5-1 | CASSSYRFREKLFF
- | TRBJ2-5 | TRBV6-5 | CASSYSTLGQETQYF
once | TRBJ2-1 | TRBV27 | CASSLDRRGYNEQFF
- | TRBJ1-1 | TRBV6-5 | CASRAGDRNTEAFF
- | TRBJ1-6 | TRBV30 | CAWSAQGVSPLHF
- | TRBJ1-2 | TRBV12-3/TRBV12-4 | CASSPGGSYGYTF
- | TRBJ2-2 | TRBV5-6 | CASSETVPGELFF
- | TRBJ1-1 | TRBV6-1 | CASSTAGGGTEAFF
- | TRBJ2-7 | TRBV6-4 | CASSDSGGYEQYF
- | TRBJ1-5 | TRBV6-2/TRBV6-3 | CASSSRGRIGNQPQHF
- | TRBJ2-2 | TRBV5-8 | CASSRDSFRELFF
- | TRBJ1-1 | TRBV28 | CASSYPRGLGNTEAFF